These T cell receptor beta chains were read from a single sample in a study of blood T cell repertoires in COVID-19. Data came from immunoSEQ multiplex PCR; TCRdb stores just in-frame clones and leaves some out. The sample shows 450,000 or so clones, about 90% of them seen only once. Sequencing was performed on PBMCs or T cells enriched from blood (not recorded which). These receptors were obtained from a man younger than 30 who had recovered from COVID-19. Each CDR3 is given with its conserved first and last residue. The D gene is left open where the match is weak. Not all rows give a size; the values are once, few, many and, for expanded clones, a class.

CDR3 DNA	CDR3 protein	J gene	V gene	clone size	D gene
TGTGCTAGTGGTTTCTCGCGAGAGACCCAGTACTTC	CASGFSRETQYF	TRBJ2-5	TRBV12-5	.	.
TGCGCCAGCAGCCAAGGGGGCGCCAACACCGGGGAGCTGTTTTTT	CASSQGGANTGELFF	TRBJ2-2	TRBV4-1	.	.
TGTGCCAGCAGATTGGGACAGGGGCCCTACAATGAGCAGTTCTTC	CASRLGQGPYNEQFF	TRBJ2-1	TRBV27	.	TRBD1
TGTGCCAGCAGCCATGGCGAGAGGGAAAAACTGTTTTTT	CASSHGEREKLFF	TRBJ1-4	TRBV14	once	.
TGTGCCAGCAGCCCCCGTCGACAGGGGTTTGGCACAGATACGCAGTATTTT	CASSPRRQGFGTDTQYF	TRBJ2-3	TRBV7-9	.	TRBD1
TGTGCCAGCAGCTTAAATTCAGGGTTCCTCAATGAGCAGTTCTTC	CASSLNSGFLNEQFF	TRBJ2-1	TRBV7-3	.	.
TGCGCCAGCAGCCAAGGGGACAGAGTGAACACTGAAGCTTTCTTT	CASSQGDRVNTEAFF	TRBJ1-1	TRBV5-1	.	TRBD1
TGTGCCAGGGGAGATCAATCTAATGAAAAACTGTTTTTT	CARGDQSNEKLFF	TRBJ1-4	TRBV7-2	once	.
TGTGCCAGCAGCCCCCGGGCGGGAGTCTCCTACGAGCAGTACTTC	CASSPRAGVSYEQYF	TRBJ2-7	TRBV9	.	TRBD2
TGTGCCAGCAGTCCCTGGGCAGCGGGGGGGAAATACAATGAGCAGTTCTTC	CASSPWAAGGKYNEQFF	TRBJ2-1	TRBV7-2	.	TRBD2
TGCGCCAGCAGTGCCGGACTAATCAATGAGCAGTTCTTC	CASSAGLINEQFF	TRBJ2-1	TRBV5-1	.	.
TGTGCCAGCAGAAATCAGAACTATGGCTACACCTTC	CASRNQNYGYTF	TRBJ1-2	TRBV19	.	.
TGCGCCAGCAGCCAACCTTCCAGGGGACAGACATATCAGCCCCAGCATTTT	CASSQPSRGQTYQPQHF	TRBJ1-5	TRBV4-1	.	TRBD1
TGTGCCAGTAGCCCCAACGCCGCCGGTCGTTTAAACACCATATATTTT	CASSPNAAGRLNTIYF	TRBJ1-3	TRBV19	once	.